A single sample gave rise to the 15 T cell receptor beta chains below, sequenced in a study of CD8+ T cells in alopecia areata. RNA was extracted and reverse transcribed into cDNA as the sequencing template. Only in-frame clones appear in the TCRdb table, and some are missing; sequencing was by immunoSEQ multiplex PCR. The sample lists about 110,000 clones; 59% were seen once. The sample taken for sequencing was CD8+ T cells sorted from blood. The source is a human donor in good health.

This clone was counted between two and nine times. The chain employs TRBV7-2 and TRBJ2-2; no clear D gene. CDR3 size: 13 residues. Looked up from germline, CDR1 is SGHTA and CDR2 is FQGNSA. Trimming shortened V by 5 bases and J by 7 bases, and 11 bases separated the two germline ends. This CDR3 reads CASSKSRVGELFF. CDR3 in DNA: TGTGCCAGCAGCAAATCGAGAGTCGGGGAGCTGTTTTTT.

The rearrangement uses TRBV30 and TRBJ2-1, with D possibly being TRBD2 (6 bases). Trimming left V 0 bases short and J 8 bases short, with 14 bases between. Germline CDR1 and CDR2: GTSNPN and SVGIG (reference sequence). This CDR3 spans 14 amino acids. The CDR3, as DNA: TGTGCCTGGAGTGTCGATGGAGGGATCGATGAGCAGTTCTTC. It codes for CAWSVDGGIDEQFF.

In its sample, this clone was seen a few times. V is TRBV29-1 and J is TRBJ1-1, with 8 bases lining up with TRBD1. The CDR3 is 16 amino acids. The ends lost 6 bases at V and 9 bases at J; junction bases unmatched: 21. Germline V lookup: CDR1 SQVTM, CDR2 ANQGSEA. In DNA form, the CDR3 reads TGCAGCGTGCGACCGGGCCCCCGGACAGGGTGGAGAAAAGCTTTCTTT. It yields the protein CSVRPGPRTGWRKAFF.

This clone showed up just a few times. The chain carries TRBV7-3 and TRBJ1-1; TRBD1 might be the D (5 bases). CDR1 SGHTA and CDR2 FQGTGA come from the germline V gene. The ends were cut back, 5 bases at V and 5 bases at J, with 9 bases in the middle. CDR3 length: 12 residues. Here the CDR3 reads CASSPGGTEAFF. The CDR3 nucleotides are TGTGCCAGCAGCCCTGGGGGAACTGAAGCTTTCTTT. Together with reference TRBV7-3 and TRBJ1-1, the CDR3 gives the full variable domain: GAGVSQTPSNKVTEKGKYVELRCDPISGHTALYWYRQSLGQGPEFLIYFQGTGAADDSGLPNDRFFAVRPEGSVSTLKIQRTERGDSAVYLCASSPGGTEAFFGQGTRLTVV.

The chain has TRBV6-6 and TRBJ2-3, with a possible D match to TRBD2 (7 bases). From germline, CDR1 is MNHNY and CDR2 SVGAGI (reference sequence). The CDR3 is 12 residues long. The V end lost 7 bases, the J end lost 5 bases, and 10 bases lay between the germline ends. CDR3 sequence reads: CASTGGLDTQYF. Written as DNA, the CDR3 is TGTGCCAGCACCGGGGGGCTAGATACGCAGTATTTT.

The rearrangement uses TRBV28 and TRBJ1-6, with TRBD1 matching 8 bases. Germline V gene lookup returns CDR1 MDHEN and CDR2 SYDVKM. The junction had 5 bases not matched to a gene; V was cut back by 6 bases and J by 7 bases. The CDR3 length is 14 residues. CDR3: CASSSGQENSPLHF. CDR3 DNA sequence: TGTGCCAGCAGCTCGGGACAGGAAAATTCACCCCTCCACTTT.

This clone occurred once. The chain is built from TRBV2 and TRBJ1-6; the D is unclear. The CDR3 has 13 residues. Trimming stripped 6 bases from V and 7 bases from J, with 10 bases between. Germline loops: CDR1 SNHLY, CDR2 FYNNEI. The CDR3 region is CASRPPGNSPLHF. CDR3 nucleotide sequence: TGTGCCAGCAGGCCTCCGGGGAATTCACCCCTCCACTTT.

This clone appeared a single time. This rearrangement joins TRBV27 to TRBJ2-2, with a weak D call TRBD2 (6 bases). Germline CDR1 MNHEY, CDR2 SMNVEV (reference sequence). V shed 5 bases and J shed 4 bases, with 14 bases lying between them. The CDR3 is made up of 15 amino acids. For the CDR3, the DNA is TGTGCCAGCAGTGATAGTCTAGCGATCACCGGGGAGCTGTTTTTT. Protein sequence: CASSDSLAITGELFF.

This chain's CDR3 is CASSEGSYEQYF. DNA for the CDR3: TGTGCCAGCAGTGAAGGGAGCTACGAGCAGTACTTC. The rearrangement joins TRBV2 to TRBJ2-7; D gene uncertain. Deletions cut 1 base from V and 3 bases from J, with 4 bases between. From germline, CDR1 is SNHLY and CDR2 FYNNEI. CDR3 length: 12 residues.

This clone was observed a few times. This chain joins TRBV28 and TRBJ1-1; D gene uncertain. Trimming removed 6 bases at V and 3 bases at J, with 17 bases between. Germline V lookup: CDR1 MDHEN, CDR2 SYDVKM. This CDR3 has 15 residues. CDR3 loop: CASSGWVEVYTEAFF. As DNA, the CDR3 is TGTGCCAGCAGCGGGTGGGTGGAGGTGTACACTGAAGCTTTCTTT. Filled out from reference TRBV28 and TRBJ1-1, the complete variable domain reads DVKVTQSSRYLVKRTGEKVFLECVQDMDHENMFWYRQDPGLGLRLIYFSYDVKMKEKGDIPEGYSVSREKKERFSLILESASTNQTSMYLCASSGWVEVYTEAFFGQGTRLTVV.

This clone was seen a few times. Written as DNA, the CDR3 is TGCAGCGTTGAAGATTGGGCAGGGGTCGGCGAGCAGTACTTC. It is translated as CSVEDWAGVGEQYF. V is TRBV29-1 and J is TRBJ2-7, with a weak D call TRBD1 (6 bases). This CDR3 region has 14 residues. The germline V gene encodes CDR1 SQVTM and CDR2 ANQGSEA. V was pared by 0 bases and J by 6 bases, with 15 bases between.

This clone was seen only a few times. The CDR3 protein is CASSGRGLQETQYF. In DNA, the CDR3 is TGTGCCAGTAGCGGAAGAGGCTTACAAGAGACCCAGTACTTC. The chain employs TRBV19 and TRBJ2-5; D unclear. Trimming shortened V by 6 bases and J by 2 bases, and 13 bases separated the two germline ends. This CDR3 spans 14 amino acids. The germline CDR1 and CDR2 sequences are LNHDA and SQIVND (reference sequence).

This rearrangement joins TRBV29-1 to TRBJ2-6, with 12 bases that match TRBD1. CDR1 and CDR2 (germline): SQVTM, ANQGSEA. V trimming: 0 bases; J trimming: 2 bases; junction bases outside the gene matches: 11. CDR3 size: 20 residues. The CDR3 spells CSVEDLLSGTGGPGANVLTF. The CDR3 DNA is TGCAGCGTTGAAGATCTTCTATCGGGGACAGGGGGCCCTGGGGCCAACGTCCTGACTTTC.

This clone occurred a few times. The rearrangement joins TRBV5-6 to TRBJ2-5; 7 bases map to TRBD1. This CDR3 has 13 amino acids. After removal of 4 bases from V and 5 bases from J, the junction contained 5 bases not matched to a gene. Germline V lookup: CDR1 SGHDT, CDR2 YYEEEE. CDR3: CASSTGTAETQYF. The CDR3 nucleotides are TGTGCCAGCAGCACCGGGACAGCGGAGACCCAGTACTTC.

The CDR3 coding sequence is TGTGCCAGCAGCTGGGGGACGGATTACGAGCAGTACTTC. Translating gives CASSWGTDYEQYF. The genes are TRBV5-6 and TRBJ2-7, with D perhaps matching TRBD1 or TRBD2 (5 bases each). The CDR3 runs to 13 residues. The V gene lost 3 bases and the J gene lost 4 bases, with 11 bases spanning the gap. Germline V CDR1 and CDR2: SGHDT, YYEEEE.